This T cell receptor (beta chain) was observed in a study of tumour-infiltrating T cells in Burkitt lymphoma. Study background: Repertoire clonality predicted overall and progression-free survival.

This clone has more than one count but fewer than ten. The method was immunoSEQ multiplex PCR; TCRdb's version includes in-frame clones alone and lacks a portion of them. The data contain about 14,000 clones, over 30% of them singletons. Germline V gene sequence: CDR1 SNHLY, CDR2 FYNNEI. J was trimmed by 1 base and V by 8 bases; bases with no gene match: 3. The CDR3 totals 16 residues. Sample: tumor tissue. This clonotype was obtained from a human donor with diffuse large B-cell lymphoma. The chain joins TRBV2 to TRBJ2-1, with TRBD2 identical over 15 bases. In nucleotides, the CDR3 is TGTGCCAGCTGGGGACTAGCGGGAGGTTCCTACAATGAGCAGTTCTTC. Protein product: CASWGLAGGSYNEQFF.